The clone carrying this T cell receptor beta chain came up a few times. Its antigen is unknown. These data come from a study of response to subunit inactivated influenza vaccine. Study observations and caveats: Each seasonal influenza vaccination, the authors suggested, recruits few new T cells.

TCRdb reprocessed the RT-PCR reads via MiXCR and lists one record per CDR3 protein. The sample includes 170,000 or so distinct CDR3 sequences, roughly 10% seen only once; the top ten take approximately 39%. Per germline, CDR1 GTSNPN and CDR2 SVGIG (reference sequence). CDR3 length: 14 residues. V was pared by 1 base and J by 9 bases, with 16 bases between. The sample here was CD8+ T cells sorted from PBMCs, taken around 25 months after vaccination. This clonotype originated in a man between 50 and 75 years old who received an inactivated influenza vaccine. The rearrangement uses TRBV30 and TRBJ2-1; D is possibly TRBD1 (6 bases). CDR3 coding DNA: TGTGCCTGGAGTGGCAGGGGACGGCTATTTGAGCAGTTCTTC. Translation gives CAWSGRGRLFEQFF. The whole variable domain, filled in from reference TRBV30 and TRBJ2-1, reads SQTIHQWPATLVQPVGSPLSLECTVEGTSNPNLYWYRQAAGRGLQLLFYSVGIGQISSEVPQNLSASRPQDRQFILSSKKLLLSDSGFYLCAWSGRGRLFEQFFGPGTRLTVL.